A single sample is the source of the 5 T cell receptor beta chains below, sequenced in a study of technical replicates of blood from several donors. Sequencing used immunoSEQ multiplex PCR; TCRdb keeps in-frame clones, though not all of them. The table shows about 53,000 clones, with more than 70% occurring only once. Sequencing was done on a sample of PBMCs. The receptors here all came from a human donor in good health. Some clones in this sample may be carry-over from other donors' samples.

The chain joins TRBV5-1 to TRBJ2-6, with no clear D. V gave up 0 bases and J gave up 0 bases, with 7 bases separating them. The CDR3 runs 16 residues. The germline V gene encodes CDR1 SGHRS and CDR2 YFSETQ. CDR3 amino acids: CASSLAEASGANVLTF. CDR3 bases: TGCGCCAGCAGCTTGGCCGAGGCCTCTGGGGCCAACGTCCTGACTTTC.

Only one count was recorded for this clone. This chain links TRBV30 with TRBJ2-7; 9 positions agree with TRBD1. The CDR3 extends over 14 amino acids. The germline V gene has CDR1 GTSNPN and CDR2 SVGIG (reference sequence). The ends lost 3 bases at V and 3 bases at J; junction bases unmatched: 6. Here the CDR3 DNA reads TGTGCCTGGAGCGAGGGACAGGGATACTACGAGCAGTACTTC. This translates into CAWSEGQGYYEQYF.

The CDR3 DNA follows: TGCGCCAGCAGCCAAGCGATGGGGCTAACCAAAAACATTCAGTACTTC. Translated: CASSQAMGLTKNIQYF. The chain combines TRBV4-3 with TRBJ2-4; a weak D match, TRBD1 (5 bases). V lost 1 base and J lost 2, with 12 bases in between. There are 16 residues in the CDR3. Germline CDR1 and CDR2: LGHNA and YSLEER.

This clone has just one count. V and J are TRBV19 and TRBJ2-7; 7 bases fit TRBD2. CDR1 and CDR2 from the germline V gene are LNHDA and SQIVND (reference sequence). The CDR3 has 16 residues. With V trimmed by 4 bases and J by 1 base, 10 bases remained unmatched. This CDR3 reads CASSTPSGAGSYEQYF. The CDR3 bases are TGTGCCAGTAGTACTCCGTCCGGAGCGGGATCCTACGAGCAGTACTTC.

The chain employs TRBV18 and TRBJ1-1; TRBD1 matches at 9 bases. From germline, CDR1 is KGHSH and CDR2 LQKENI. With 3 bases clipped from V and 1 base from J, the junction kept 3 bases outside the gene matches. This CDR3 region has 15 residues. The CDR3 sequence: CASSPGQGPNTEAFF. As DNA, the CDR3 is TGTGCCAGCTCACCCGGACAGGGGCCGAACACTGAAGCTTTCTTT.